This entry lists 2 T cell receptor beta chains sequenced from one sample in a study of T cell changes during pregnancy in multiple sclerosis. The table came from immunoSEQ multiplex PCR; TCRdb's copy has only in-frame clones and leaves some out. There are 35,000 to 55,000 clones in the sample; around 94% occur only once, and 1.3% lies in the top ten. Sequencing was carried out using peripheral blood. These receptors were collected from a female donor with multiple sclerosis, enrolled in a pregnancy study.

The chain combines TRBV6-6 with TRBJ2-7, with D possibly called TRBD1 or TRBD2 (5 bases each). Between the trimmed V and J ends, which lost 6 bases and 6 bases, there was a span of 18 bases. This CDR3 region has 14 residues. From germline, CDR1 is MNHNY and CDR2 SVGAGI (reference sequence). CDR3 DNA sequence: TGTGCCAGCAGCCCAAATGGGGACCGGGCCGAGCAGTACTTC. It specifies CASSPNGDRAEQYF.

The rearrangement uses TRBV6-6 and TRBJ1-1; maybe TRBD1 (5 bases). CDR1 and CDR2 from the germline V gene are MNHNY and SVGAGI (reference sequence). The CDR3 extends over 15 amino acids. Trimming removed 2 bases from V and 1 base from J, with 11 bases in between. CDR3 nucleotides: TGTGCCAGCAGTTACCTGGGACGGCCGAACACTGAAGCTTTCTTT. Protein: CASSYLGRPNTEAFF.